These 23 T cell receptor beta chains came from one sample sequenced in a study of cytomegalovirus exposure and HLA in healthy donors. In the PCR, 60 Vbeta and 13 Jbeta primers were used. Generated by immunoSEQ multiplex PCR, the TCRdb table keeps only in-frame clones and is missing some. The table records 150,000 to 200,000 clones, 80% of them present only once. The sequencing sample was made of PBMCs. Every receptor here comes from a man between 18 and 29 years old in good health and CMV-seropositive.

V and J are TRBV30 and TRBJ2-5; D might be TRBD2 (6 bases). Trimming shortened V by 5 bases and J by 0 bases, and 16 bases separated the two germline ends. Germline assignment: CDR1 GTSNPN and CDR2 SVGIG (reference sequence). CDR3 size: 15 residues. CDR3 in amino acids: CAWRDFVAYQETQYF. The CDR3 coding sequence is TGTGCCTGGCGGGACTTCGTCGCGTACCAAGAGACCCAGTACTTC.

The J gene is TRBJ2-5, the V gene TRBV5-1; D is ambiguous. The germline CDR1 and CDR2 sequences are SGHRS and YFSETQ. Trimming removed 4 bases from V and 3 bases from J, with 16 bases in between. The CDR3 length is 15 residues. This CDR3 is CASSPLLGSKETQYF. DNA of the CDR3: TGCGCCAGCAGCCCACTTTTGGGCAGTAAAGAGACCCAGTACTTC.

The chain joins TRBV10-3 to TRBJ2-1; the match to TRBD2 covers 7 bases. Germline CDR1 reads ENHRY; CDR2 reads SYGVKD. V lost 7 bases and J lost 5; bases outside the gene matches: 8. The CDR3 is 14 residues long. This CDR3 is CAINSVGGNNEQFF. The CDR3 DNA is TGTGCCATCAACTCAGTGGGGGGGAACAATGAGCAGTTCTTC.

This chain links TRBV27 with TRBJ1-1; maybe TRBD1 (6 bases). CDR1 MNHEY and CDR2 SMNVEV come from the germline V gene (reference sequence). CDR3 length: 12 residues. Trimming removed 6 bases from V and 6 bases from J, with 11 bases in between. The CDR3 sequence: CASRRGGAEAFF. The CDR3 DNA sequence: TGTGCCAGCAGAAGAGGGGGAGCTGAAGCTTTCTTT.

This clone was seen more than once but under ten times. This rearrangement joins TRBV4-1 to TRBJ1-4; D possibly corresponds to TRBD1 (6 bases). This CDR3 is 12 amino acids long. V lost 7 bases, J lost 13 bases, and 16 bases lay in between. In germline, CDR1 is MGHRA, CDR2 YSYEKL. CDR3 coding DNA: TGCGCCAGCAAGGGGCAACGAGGGGGACTGTTTTTT. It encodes CASKGQRGGLFF.

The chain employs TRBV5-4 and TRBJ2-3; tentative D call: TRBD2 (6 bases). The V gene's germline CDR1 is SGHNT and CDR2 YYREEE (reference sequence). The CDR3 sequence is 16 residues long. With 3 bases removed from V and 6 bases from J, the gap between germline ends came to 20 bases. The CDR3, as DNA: TGTGCCAGCAGCTGGCCGGGACTGGGGCTCGGGGATACGCAGTATTTT. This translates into CASSWPGLGLGDTQYF. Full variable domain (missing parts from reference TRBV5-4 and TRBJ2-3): ETGVTQSPTHLIKTRGQQVTLRCSSQSGHNTVSWYQQALGQGPQFIFQYYREEENGRGNFPPRFSGLQFPNYSSELNVNALELDDSALYLCASSWPGLGLGDTQYFGPGTRLTVL.

CDR3 in DNA: TGTGCCAGCAGTGACTCAGGACTACAGTTCTTC. This sequence encodes CASSDSGLQFF. This chain uses TRBV6-4 with TRBJ2-1, with D possibly TRBD2 on 6 matching bases. The CDR3 contains 11 residues. Trimming stripped 0 bases from V and 13 bases from J, with 7 bases between. CDR1 MRHNA and CDR2 SNTAGT come from the germline V gene.

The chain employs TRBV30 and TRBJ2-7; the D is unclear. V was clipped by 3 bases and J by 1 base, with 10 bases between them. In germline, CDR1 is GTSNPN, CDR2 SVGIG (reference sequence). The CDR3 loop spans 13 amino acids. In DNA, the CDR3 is TGTGCCTGGAGAACCCCTCTATCCTACGAGCAGTACTTC. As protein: CAWRTPLSYEQYF.

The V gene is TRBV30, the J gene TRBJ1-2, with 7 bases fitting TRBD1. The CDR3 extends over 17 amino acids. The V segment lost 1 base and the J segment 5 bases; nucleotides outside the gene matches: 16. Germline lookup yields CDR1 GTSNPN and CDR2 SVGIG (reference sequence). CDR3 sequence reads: CAWSARQGGFQTYGYTF. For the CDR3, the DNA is TGTGCCTGGAGTGCTAGACAGGGAGGTTTCCAGACGTATGGCTACACCTTC.

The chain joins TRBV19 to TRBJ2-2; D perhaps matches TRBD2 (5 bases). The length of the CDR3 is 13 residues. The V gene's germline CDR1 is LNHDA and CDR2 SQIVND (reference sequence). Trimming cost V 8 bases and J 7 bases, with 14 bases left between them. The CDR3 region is CASGERVNGELFF. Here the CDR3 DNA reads TGTGCCAGTGGTGAGAGGGTTAACGGGGAGCTGTTTTTT. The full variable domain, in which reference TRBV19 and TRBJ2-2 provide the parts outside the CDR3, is DGGITQSPKYLFRKEGQNVTLSCEQNLNHDAMYWYRQDPGQGLRLIYYSQIVNDFQKGDIAEGYSVSREKKESFPLTVTSAQKNPTAFYLCASGERVNGELFFGEGSRLTVL.

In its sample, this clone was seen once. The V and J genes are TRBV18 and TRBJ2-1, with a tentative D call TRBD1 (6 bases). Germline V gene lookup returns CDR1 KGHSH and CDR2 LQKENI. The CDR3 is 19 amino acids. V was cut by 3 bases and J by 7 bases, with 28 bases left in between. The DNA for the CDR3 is TGTGCCAGCTCACCGGATCTAATACCGGGACAACCCTATTCAAATGAGCAGTTCTTC. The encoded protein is CASSPDLIPGQPYSNEQFF.

The CDR3 spells CASGLGDRGHGEQFF. CDR3 coding DNA: TGTGCTAGTGGTTTGGGGGACAGGGGGCACGGTGAGCAGTTCTTC. This rearrangement joins TRBV12-5 to TRBJ2-1; 12 bases align to TRBD1. This CDR3 comprises 15 residues. Per the germline V gene, CDR1 is LGHNT and CDR2 is FRNRAP. V was clipped by 1 base and J by 9 bases; unmatched bases: 4. The complete variable domain, with remaining parts taken from reference TRBV12-5 and TRBJ2-1, reads DARVTQTPRHKVTEMGQEVTMRCQPILGHNTVFWYRQTMMQGLELLAYFRNRAPLDDSGMPKDRFSAEMPDATLATLKIQPSEPRDSAVYFCASGLGDRGHGEQFFGPGTRLTVL.

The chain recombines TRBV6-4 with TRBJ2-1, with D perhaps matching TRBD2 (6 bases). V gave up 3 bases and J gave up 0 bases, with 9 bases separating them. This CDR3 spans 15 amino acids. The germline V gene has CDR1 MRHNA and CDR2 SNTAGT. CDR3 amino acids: CASSEVAASYNEQFF. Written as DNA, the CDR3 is TGTGCCAGCAGTGAAGTAGCGGCCTCCTACAATGAGCAGTTCTTC.

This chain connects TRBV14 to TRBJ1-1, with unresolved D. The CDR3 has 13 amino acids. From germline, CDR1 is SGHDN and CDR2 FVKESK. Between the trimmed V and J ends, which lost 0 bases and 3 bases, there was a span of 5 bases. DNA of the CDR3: TGTGCCAGCAGCCAAGATCGGGACACTGAAGCTTTCTTT. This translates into CASSQDRDTEAFF.

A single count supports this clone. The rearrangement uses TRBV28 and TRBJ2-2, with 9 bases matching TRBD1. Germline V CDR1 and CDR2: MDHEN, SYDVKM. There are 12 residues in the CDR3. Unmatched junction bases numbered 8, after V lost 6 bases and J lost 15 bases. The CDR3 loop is CASSRDRDDVFF. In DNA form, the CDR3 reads TGTGCCAGCAGCCGGGACAGGGATGACGTGTTTTTT.

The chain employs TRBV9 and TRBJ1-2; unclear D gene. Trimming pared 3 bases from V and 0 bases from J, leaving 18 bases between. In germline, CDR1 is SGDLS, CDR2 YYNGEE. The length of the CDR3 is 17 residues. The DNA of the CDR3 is TGTGCCAGCAGCGATTCGCTCACAGCTACTCCTAACTATGGCTACACCTTC. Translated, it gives CASSDSLTATPNYGYTF.

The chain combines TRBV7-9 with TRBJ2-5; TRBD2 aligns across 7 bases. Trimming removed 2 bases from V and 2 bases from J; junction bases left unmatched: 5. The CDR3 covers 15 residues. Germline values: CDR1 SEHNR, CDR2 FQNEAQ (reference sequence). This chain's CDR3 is CASSLWRGIQETQYF. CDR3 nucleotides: TGTGCCAGCAGCTTATGGCGGGGGATACAAGAGACCCAGTACTTC.

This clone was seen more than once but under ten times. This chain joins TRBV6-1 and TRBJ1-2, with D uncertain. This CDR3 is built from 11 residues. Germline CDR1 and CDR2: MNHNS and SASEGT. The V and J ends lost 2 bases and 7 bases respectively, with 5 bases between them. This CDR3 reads CASSELLGYTF. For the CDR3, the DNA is TGTGCCAGCAGTGAACTACTTGGCTACACCTTC.

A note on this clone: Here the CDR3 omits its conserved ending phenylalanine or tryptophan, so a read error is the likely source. The CDR3 here is CASSSIGTAPYNSPLHL. CDR3 coding DNA: TGTGCCAGCAGCAGCATAGGGACAGCGCCCTATAATTCACCCCTCCACCTT. The genes are TRBV11-2 and TRBJ1-6, with 7 bases matching TRBD1. Trimming at V came to 5 bases and at J to 2 bases, leaving 9 bases not matched to a gene. The CDR3 extends over 17 amino acids. Germline-derived CDR1 and CDR2 are SGHAT and FQNNGV.

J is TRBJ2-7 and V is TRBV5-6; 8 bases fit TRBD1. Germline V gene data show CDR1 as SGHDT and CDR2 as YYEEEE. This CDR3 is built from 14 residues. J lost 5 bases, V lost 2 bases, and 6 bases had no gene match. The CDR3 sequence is CASSLGTGVHEQYF. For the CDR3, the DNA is TGTGCCAGCAGCTTAGGGACAGGTGTCCACGAGCAGTACTTC.

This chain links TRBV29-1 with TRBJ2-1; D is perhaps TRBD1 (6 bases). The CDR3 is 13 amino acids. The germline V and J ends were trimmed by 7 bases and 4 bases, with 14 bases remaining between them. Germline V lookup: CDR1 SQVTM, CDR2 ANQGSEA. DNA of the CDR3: TGCAGCGCAGGGGAAACGGATTACAATGAGCAGTTCTTC. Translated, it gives CSAGETDYNEQFF.

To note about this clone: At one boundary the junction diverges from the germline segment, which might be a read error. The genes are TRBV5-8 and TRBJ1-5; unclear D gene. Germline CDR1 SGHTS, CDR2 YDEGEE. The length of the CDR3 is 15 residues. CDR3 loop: CASSLSYSLNRPQHF. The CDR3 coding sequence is TGTGCCAGCAGCTTATCGTACAGCTTGAATCGGCCCCAGCATTTT. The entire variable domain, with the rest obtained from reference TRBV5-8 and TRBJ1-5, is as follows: EAGVTQSPTHLIKTRGQQATLRCSPISGHTSVYWYQQALGLGLQFLLWYDEGEERNRGNFPPRFSGRQFPNYSSELNVNALELEDSALYLCASSLSYSLNRPQHFGDGTRLSIL.

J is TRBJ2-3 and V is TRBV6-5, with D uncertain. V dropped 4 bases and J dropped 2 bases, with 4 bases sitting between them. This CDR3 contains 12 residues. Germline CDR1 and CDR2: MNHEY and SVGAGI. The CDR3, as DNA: TGTGCCAGCAGTTCCAACACAGATACGCAGTATTTT. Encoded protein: CASSSNTDTQYF.